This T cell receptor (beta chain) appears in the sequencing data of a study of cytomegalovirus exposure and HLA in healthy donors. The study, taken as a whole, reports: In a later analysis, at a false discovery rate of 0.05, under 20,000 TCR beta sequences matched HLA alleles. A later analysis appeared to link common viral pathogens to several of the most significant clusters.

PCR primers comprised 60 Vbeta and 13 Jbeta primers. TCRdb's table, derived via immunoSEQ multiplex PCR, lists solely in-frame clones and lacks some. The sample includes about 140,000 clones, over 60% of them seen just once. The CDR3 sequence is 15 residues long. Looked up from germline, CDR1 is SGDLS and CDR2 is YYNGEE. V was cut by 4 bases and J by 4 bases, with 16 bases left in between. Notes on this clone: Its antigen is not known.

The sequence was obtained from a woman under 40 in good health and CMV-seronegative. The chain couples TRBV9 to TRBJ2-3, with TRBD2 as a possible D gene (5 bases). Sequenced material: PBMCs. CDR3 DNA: TGTGCCAGCAGCCCCCCGCAGCGGTCCCCAGATACGCAGTATTTT. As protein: CASSPPQRSPDTQYF.